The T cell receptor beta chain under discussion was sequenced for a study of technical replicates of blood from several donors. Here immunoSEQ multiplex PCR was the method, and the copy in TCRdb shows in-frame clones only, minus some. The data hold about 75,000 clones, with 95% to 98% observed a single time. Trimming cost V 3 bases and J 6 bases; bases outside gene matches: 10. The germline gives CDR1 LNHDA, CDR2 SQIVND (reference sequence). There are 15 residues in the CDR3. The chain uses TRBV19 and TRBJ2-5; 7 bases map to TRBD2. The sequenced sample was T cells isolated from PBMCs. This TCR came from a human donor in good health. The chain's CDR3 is CASSIIGPAGQTQYF. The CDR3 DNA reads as TGTGCCAGTAGTATTATAGGACCAGCGGGGCAGACCCAGTACTTC.